This TCR beta chain was found in a study of T cells after yellow fever vaccination. This clonotype was found a few times. Using its own MiXCR run on the 5' RACE reads, TCRdb lists one record per CDR3 protein. There are about 630,000 distinct CDR3 sequences in the sample; 10% to 15% occur only once, and under 15% lies in the top ten. Specimen: PBMCs, collected on the day of the yellow fever booster vaccination. The origin of this receptor is a man aged 30 to 45 who received the YFV17D yellow fever vaccine.

The CDR3 here is CASSPRTGGWNEQFF. The DNA of the CDR3 is TGCGCCAGCAGCCCCAGGACGGGCGGCTGGAATGAGCAGTTCTTC. This sequence joins TRBV5-1 and TRBJ2-1, with D uncertain. The V gene's germline CDR1 is SGHRS and CDR2 YFSETQ. The CDR3 runs to 15 residues. Trimming cost V 4 bases and J 7 bases, with 18 bases left between them.